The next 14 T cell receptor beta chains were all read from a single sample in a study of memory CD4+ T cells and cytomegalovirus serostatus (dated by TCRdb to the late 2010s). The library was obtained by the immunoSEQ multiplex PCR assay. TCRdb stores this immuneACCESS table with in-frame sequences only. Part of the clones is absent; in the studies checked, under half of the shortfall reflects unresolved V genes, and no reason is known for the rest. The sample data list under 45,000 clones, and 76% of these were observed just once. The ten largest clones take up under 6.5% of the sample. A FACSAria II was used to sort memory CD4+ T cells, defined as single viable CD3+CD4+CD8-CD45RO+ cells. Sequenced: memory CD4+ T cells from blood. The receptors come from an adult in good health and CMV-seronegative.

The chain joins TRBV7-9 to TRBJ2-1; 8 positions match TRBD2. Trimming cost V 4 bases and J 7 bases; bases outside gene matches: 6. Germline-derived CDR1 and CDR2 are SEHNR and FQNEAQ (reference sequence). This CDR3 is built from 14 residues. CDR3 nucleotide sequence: TGTGCCAGCAGCTCTCGGACTAGCCAGAATGAGCAGTTCTTC. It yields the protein CASSSRTSQNEQFF.

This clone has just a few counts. CDR3 DNA sequence: TGCAGCGGATACATTGCGGGGGCGAGCTCCTACGAGCAGTACTTC. Translated, it gives CSGYIAGASSYEQYF. The genes are TRBV29-1 and TRBJ2-7; D possibly corresponds to TRBD2 (7 bases). CDR1 and CDR2 from the germline V gene are SQVTM and ANQGSEA. This CDR3 contains 15 residues. The germline V and J ends were trimmed by 7 bases and 0 bases, with 19 bases remaining between them.

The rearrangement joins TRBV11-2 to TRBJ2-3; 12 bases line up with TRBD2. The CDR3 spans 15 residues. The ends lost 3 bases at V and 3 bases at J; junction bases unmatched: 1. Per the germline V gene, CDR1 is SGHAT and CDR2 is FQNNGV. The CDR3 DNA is TGTGCCAGCAGCTTGCTAGCGGGAGGGACAGATACGCAGTATTTT. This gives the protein CASSLLAGGTDTQYF.

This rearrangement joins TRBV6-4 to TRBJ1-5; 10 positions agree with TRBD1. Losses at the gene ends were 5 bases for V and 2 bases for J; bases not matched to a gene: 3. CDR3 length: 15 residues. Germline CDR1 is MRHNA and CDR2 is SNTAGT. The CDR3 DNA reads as TGTGCCAGCAGTCCCGGGACAGGGGGCAATCAGCCCCAGCATTTT. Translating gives CASSPGTGGNQPQHF.

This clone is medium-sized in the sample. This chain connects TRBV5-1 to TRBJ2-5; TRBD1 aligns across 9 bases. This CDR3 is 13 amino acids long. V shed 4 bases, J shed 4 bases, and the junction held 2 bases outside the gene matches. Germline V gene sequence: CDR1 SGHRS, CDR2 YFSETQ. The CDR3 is CASSQQGAETQYF. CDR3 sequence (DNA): TGCGCCAGCAGCCAACAGGGGGCAGAGACCCAGTACTTC.

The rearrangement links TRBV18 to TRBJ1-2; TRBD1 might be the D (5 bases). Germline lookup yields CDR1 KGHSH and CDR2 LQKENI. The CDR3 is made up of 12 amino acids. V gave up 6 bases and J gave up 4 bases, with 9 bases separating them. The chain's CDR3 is CASSRDLYGYTF. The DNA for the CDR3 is TGTGCCAGCTCGAGGGACCTCTATGGCTACACCTTC.

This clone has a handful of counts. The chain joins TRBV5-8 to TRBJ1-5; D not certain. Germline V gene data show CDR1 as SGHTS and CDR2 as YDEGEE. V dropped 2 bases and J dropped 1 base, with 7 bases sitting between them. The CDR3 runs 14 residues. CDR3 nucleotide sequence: TGTGCCAGCAGCTTTCTGATGAGCAATCAGCCCCAGCATTTT. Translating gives CASSFLMSNQPQHF.

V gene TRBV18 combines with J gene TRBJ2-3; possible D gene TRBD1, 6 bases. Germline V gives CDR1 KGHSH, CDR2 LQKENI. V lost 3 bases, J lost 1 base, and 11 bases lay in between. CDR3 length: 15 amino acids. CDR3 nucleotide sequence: TGTGCCAGCTCACCTATTTCAGGGGGCACAGATACGCAGTATTTT. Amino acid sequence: CASSPISGGTDTQYF.

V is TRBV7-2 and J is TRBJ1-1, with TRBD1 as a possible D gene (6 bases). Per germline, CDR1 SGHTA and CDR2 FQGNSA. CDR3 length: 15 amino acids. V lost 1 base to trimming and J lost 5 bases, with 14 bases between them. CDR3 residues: CASSLGGGLGTEAFF. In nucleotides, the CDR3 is TGTGCCAGCAGCTTAGGAGGGGGGCTAGGGACTGAAGCTTTCTTT.

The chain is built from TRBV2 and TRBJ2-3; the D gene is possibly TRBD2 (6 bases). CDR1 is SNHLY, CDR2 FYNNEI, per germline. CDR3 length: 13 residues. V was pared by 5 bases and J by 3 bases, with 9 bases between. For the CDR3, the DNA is TGTGCCAGCAGTCGGGACTCTACAGATACGCAGTATTTT. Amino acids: CASSRDSTDTQYF.

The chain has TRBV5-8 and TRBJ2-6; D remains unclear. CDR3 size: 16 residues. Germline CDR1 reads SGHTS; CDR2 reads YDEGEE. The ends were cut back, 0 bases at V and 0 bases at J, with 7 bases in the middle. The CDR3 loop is CASSLERLSGANVLTF. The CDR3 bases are TGTGCCAGCAGCTTGGAACGGCTCTCTGGGGCCAACGTCCTGACTTTC.

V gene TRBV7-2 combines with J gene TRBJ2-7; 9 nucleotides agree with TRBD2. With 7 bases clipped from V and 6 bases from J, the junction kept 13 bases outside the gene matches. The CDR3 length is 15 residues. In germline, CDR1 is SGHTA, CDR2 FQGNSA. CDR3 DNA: TGTGCCAGCACGTTTCAGGCGGGAGGGCGGTTCGAGCAGTACTTC. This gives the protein CASTFQAGGRFEQYF.

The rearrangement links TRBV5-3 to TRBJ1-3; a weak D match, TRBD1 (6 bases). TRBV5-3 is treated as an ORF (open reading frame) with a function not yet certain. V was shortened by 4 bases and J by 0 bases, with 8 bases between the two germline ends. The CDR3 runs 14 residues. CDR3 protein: CARSRDNSGNTIYF. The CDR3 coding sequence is TGTGCCAGAAGCCGGGACAACTCTGGAAACACCATATATTTT.

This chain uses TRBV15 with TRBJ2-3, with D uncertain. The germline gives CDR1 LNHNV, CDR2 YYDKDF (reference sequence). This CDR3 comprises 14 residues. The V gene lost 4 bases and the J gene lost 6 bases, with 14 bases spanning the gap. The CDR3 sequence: CATSTARYIDTQYF. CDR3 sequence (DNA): TGTGCCACCAGCACGGCTAGGTATATCGATACGCAGTATTTT.